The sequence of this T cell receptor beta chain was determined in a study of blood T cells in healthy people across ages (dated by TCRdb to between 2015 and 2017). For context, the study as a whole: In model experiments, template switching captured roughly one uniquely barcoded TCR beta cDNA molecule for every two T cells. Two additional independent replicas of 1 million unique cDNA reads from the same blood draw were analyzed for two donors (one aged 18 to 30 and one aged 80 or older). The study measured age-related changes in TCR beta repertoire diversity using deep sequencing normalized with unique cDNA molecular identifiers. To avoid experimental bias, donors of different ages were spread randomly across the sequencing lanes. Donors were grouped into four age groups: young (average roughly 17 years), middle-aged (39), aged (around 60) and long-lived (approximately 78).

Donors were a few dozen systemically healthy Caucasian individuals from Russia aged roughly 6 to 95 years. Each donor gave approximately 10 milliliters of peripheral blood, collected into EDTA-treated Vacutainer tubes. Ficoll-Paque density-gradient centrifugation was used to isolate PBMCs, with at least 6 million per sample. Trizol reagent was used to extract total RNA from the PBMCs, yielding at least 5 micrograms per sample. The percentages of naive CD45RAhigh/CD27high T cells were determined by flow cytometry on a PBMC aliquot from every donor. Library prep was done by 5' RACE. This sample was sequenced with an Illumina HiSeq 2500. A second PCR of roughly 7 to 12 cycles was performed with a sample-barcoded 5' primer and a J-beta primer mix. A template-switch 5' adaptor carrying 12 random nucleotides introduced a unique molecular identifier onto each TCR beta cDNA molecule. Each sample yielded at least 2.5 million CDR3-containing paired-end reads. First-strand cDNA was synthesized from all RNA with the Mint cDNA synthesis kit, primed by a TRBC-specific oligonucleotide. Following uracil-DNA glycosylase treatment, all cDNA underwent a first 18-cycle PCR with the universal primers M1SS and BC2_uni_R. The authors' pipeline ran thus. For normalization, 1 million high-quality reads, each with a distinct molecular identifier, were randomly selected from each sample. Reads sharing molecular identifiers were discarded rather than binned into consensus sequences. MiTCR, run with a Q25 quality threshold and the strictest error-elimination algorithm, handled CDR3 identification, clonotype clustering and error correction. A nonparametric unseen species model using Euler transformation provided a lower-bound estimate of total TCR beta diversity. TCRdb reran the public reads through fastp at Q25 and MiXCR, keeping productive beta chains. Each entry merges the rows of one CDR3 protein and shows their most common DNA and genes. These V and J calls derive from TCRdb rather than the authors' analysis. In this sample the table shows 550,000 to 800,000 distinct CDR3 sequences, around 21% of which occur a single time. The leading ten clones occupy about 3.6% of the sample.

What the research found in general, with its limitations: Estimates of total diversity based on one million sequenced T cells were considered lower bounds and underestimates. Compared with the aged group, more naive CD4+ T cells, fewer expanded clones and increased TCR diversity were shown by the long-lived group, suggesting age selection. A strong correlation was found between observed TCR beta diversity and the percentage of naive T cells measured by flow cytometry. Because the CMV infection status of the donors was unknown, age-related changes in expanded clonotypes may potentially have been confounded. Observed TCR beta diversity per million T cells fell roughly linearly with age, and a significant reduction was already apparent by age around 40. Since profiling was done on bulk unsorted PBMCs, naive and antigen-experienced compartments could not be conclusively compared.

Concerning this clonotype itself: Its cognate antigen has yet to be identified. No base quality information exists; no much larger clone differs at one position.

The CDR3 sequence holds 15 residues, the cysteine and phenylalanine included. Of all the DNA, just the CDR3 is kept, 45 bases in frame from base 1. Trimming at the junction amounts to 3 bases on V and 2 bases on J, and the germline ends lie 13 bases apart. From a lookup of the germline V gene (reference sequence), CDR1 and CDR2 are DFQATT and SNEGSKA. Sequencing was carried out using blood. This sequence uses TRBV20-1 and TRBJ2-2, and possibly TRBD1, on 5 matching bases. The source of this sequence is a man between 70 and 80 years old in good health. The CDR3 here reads CSARAGQINTGELFF. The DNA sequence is TGCAGTGCTAGGGCAGGGCAGATTAACACCGGGGAGCTGTTTTTT.